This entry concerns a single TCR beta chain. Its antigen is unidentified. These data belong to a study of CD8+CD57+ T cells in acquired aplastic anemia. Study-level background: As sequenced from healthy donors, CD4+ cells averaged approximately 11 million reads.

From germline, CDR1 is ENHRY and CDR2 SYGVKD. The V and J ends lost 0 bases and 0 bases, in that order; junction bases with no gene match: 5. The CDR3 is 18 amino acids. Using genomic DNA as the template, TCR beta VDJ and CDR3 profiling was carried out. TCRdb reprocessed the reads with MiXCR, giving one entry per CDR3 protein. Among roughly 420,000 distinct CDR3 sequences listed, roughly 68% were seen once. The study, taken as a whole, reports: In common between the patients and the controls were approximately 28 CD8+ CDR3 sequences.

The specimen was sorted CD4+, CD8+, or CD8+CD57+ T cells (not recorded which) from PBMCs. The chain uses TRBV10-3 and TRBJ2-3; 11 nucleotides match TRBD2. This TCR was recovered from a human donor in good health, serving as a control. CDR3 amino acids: CAISESGLAGGSTDTQYF. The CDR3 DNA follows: TGTGCCATCAGTGAGTCAGGGCTAGCGGGGGGAAGCACAGATACGCAGTATTTT.